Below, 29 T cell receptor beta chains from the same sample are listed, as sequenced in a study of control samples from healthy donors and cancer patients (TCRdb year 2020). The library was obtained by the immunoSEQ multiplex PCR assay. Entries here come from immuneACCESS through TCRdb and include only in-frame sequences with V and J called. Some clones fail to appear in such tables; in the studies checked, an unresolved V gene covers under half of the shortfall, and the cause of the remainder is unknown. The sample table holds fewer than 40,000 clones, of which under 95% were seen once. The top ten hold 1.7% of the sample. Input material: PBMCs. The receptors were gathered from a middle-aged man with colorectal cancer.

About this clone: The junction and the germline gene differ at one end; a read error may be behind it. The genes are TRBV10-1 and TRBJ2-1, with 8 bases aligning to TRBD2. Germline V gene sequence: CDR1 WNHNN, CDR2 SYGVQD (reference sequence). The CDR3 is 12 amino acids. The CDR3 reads CASSDVMRRGVF. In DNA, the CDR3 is TGCGCCAGCAGTGACGTCATGCGGCGGGGGGTCTTC.

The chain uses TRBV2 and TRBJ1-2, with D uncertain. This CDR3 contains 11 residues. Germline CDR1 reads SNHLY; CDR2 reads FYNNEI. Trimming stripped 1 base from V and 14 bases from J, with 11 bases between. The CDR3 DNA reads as TGTGCCAGCAGTGAAGAGGGTTTTTGGACCTTC. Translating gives CASSEEGFWTF.

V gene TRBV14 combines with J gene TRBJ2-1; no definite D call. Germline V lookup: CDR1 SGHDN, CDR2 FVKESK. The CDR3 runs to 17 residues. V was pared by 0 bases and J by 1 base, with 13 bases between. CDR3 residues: CASSQDDRRFSYNEQFF. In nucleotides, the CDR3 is TGTGCCAGCAGCCAAGATGATAGGAGATTTTCCTACAATGAGCAGTTCTTC.

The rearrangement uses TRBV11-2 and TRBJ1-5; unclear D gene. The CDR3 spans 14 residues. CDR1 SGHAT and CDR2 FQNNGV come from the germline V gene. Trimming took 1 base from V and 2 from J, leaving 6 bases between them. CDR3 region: CASSLGTGNQPQHF. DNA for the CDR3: TGTGCCAGCAGCTTAGGGACCGGCAATCAGCCCCAGCATTTT.

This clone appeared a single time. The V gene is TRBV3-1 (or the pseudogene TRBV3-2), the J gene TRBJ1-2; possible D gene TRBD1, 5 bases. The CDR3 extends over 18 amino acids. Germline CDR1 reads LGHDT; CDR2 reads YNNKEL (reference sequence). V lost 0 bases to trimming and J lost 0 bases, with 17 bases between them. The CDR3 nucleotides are TGTGCCAGCAGCCAAGAGTGGGGGAGCACTAGGGCTAACTATGGCTACACCTTC. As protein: CASSQEWGSTRANYGYTF.

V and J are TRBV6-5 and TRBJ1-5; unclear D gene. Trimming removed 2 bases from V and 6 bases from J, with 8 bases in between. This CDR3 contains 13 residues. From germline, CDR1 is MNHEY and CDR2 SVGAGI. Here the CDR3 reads CASSYLVGQPQHF. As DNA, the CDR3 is TGTGCCAGCAGTTACCTGGTGGGTCAGCCCCAGCATTTT.

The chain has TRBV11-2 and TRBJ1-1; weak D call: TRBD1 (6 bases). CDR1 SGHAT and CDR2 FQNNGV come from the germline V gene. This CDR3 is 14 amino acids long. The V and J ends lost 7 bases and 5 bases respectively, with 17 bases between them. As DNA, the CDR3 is TGTGCCAGCACCCCTGCGTGGGGGCAGACTGAAGCTTTCTTT. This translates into CASTPAWGQTEAFF.

DNA of the CDR3: TGCGCCAGCAGCTTGGAGACTGGTGAAGAGACCCAGTACTTC. Its translation: CASSLETGEETQYF. The J gene is TRBJ2-5, the V gene TRBV5-1; no clear D gene. CDR3 length: 14 residues. V was cut by 0 bases and J by 3 bases, with 9 bases left in between. Germline loops: CDR1 SGHRS, CDR2 YFSETQ.

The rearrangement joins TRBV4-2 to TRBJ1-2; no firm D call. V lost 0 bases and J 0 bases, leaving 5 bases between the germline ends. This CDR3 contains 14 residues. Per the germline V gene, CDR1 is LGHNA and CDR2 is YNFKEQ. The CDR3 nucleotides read TGTGCCAGCAGCCAAGAAAGTGCTAACTATGGCTACACCTTC. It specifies CASSQESANYGYTF.

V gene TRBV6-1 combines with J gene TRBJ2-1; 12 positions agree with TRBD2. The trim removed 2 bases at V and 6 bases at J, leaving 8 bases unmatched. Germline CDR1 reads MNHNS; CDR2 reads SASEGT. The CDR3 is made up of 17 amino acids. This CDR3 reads CASSELAGGLSFNEQFF. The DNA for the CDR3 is TGTGCCAGCAGTGAACTAGCGGGGGGGCTCTCTTTCAATGAGCAGTTCTTC.

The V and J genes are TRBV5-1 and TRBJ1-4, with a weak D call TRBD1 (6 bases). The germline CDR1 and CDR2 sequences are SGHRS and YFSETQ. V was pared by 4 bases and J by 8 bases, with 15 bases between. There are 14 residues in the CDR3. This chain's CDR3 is CASSQRGEREKLFF. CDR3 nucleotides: TGCGCCAGCAGCCAAAGGGGGGAGAGGGAAAAACTGTTTTTT.

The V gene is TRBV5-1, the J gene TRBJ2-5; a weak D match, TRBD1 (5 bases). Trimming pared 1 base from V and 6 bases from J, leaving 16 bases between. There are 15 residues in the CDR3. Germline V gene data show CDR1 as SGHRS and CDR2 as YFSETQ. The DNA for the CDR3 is TGCGCCAGCAGCTTGATCGAGACAAAGGGGAAGACCCAGTACTTC. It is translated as CASSLIETKGKTQYF.

CDR3 DNA: TGCGCCAGCAGCTTGGGATCCGGGACAGGGCAAGAGACCCAGTACTTC. Amino acid sequence: CASSLGSGTGQETQYF. The rearrangement links TRBV5-1 to TRBJ2-5, with 9 bases that match TRBD1. The CDR3 runs 16 residues. Losses at the gene ends were 0 bases for V and 2 bases for J; bases not matched to a gene: 5. Germline CDR1 is SGHRS and CDR2 is YFSETQ.

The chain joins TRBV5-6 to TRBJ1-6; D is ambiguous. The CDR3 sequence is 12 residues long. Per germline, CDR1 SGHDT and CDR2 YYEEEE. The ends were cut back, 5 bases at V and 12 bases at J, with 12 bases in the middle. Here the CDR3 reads CASRQKTGPLHF. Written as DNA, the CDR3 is TGTGCCAGCAGGCAAAAGACGGGACCCCTCCACTTT.

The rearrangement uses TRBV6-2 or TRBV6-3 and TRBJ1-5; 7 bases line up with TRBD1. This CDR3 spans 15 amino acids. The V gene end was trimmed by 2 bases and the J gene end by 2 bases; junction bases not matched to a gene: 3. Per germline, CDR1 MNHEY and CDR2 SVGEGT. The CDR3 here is CASSYATGRNQPQHF. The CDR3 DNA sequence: TGTGCCAGCAGTTACGCGACAGGGCGCAATCAGCCCCAGCATTTT.

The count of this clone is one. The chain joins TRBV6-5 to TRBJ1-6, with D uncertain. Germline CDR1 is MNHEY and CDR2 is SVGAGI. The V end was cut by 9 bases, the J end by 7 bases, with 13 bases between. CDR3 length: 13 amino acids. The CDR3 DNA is TGTGCCAGTTACGAAGGGAAGAATTCACCCCTCCACTTT. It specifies CASYEGKNSPLHF.

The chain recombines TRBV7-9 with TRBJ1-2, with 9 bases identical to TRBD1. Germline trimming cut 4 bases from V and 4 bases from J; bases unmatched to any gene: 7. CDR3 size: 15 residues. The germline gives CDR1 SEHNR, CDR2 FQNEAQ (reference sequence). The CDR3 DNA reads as TGTGCCAGCAGCTCCGGGACAGGGACTGTCTATGGCTACACCTTC. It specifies CASSSGTGTVYGYTF.

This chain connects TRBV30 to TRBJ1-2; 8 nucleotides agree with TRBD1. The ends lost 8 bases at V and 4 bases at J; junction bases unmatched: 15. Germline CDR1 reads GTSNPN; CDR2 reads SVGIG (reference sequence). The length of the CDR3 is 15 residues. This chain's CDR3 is CARTPDLDRGYGYTF. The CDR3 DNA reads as TGTGCCCGGACGCCTGACTTAGACAGGGGCTATGGCTACACCTTC.

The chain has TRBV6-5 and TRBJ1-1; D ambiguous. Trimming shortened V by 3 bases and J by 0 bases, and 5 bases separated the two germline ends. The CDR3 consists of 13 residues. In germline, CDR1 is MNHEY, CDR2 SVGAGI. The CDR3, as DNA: TGTGCCAGCAGTTATCAGGTGAACACTGAAGCTTTCTTT. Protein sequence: CASSYQVNTEAFF.

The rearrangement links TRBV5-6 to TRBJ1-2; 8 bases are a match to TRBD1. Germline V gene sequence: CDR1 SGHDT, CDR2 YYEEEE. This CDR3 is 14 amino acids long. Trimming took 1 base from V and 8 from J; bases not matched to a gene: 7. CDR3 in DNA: TGTGCCAGCAGCTTGTACGGACAGGGAAGCGGCTACACCTTC. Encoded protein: CASSLYGQGSGYTF.

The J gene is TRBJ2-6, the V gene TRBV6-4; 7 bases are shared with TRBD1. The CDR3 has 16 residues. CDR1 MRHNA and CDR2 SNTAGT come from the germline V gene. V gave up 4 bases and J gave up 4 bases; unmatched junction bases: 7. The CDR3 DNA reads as TGTGCCAGCAGTGTATCAGGGGGAGTGGGGGCCAACGTCCTGACTTTC. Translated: CASSVSGGVGANVLTF.

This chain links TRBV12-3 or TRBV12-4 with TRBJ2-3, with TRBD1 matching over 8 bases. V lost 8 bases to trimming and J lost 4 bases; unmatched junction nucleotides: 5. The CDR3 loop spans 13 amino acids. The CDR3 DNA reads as TGTGCCAGCGGACAGGGATGGGCAGATACGCAGTATTTT. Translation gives CASGQGWADTQYF.

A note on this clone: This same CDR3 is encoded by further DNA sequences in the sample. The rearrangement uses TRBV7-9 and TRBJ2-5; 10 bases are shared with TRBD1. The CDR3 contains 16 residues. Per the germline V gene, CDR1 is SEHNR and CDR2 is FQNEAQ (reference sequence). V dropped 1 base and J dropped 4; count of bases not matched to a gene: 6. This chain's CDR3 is CASSLGDRGNGETQYF. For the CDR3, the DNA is TGTGCCAGCAGCTTAGGGGACAGGGGAAACGGAGAGACCCAGTACTTC.

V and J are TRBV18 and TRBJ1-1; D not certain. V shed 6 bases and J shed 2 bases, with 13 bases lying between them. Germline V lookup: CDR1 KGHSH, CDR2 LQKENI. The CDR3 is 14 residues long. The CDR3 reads CASSPILENTEAFF. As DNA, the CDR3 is TGTGCCAGCTCGCCTATCCTCGAAAACACTGAAGCTTTCTTT.

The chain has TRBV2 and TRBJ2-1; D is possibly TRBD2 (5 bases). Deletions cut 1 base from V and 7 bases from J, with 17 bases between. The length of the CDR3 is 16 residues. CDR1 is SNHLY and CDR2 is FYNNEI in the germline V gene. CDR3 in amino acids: CASSEGGSARVNEQFF. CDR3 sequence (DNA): TGTGCCAGCAGTGAAGGCGGTAGCGCCCGCGTTAATGAGCAGTTCTTC.

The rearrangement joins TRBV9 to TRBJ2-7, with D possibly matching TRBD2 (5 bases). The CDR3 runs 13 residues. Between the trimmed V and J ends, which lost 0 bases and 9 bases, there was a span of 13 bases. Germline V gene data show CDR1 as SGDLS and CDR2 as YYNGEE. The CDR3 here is CASSVEGGFGQYF. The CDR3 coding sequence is TGTGCCAGCAGCGTAGAAGGAGGTTTTGGGCAGTACTTC.

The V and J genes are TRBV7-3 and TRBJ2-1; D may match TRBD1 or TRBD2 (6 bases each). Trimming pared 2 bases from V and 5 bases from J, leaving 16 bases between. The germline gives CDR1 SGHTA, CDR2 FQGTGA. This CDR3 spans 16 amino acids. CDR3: CASSLVFGGLNNEQFF. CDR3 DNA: TGTGCCAGCAGCTTAGTTTTTGGGGGGCTTAACAATGAGCAGTTCTTC.

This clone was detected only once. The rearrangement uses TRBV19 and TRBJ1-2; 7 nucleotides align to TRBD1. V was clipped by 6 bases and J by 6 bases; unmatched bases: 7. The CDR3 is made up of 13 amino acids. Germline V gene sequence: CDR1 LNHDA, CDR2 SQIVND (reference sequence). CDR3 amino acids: CASSYRGGDGYTF. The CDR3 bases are TGTGCCAGTAGCTACAGGGGAGGGGATGGCTACACCTTC.

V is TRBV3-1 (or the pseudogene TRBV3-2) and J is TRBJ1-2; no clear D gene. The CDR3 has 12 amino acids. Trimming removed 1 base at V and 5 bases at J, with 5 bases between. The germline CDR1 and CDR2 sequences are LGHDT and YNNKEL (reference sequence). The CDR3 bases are TGTGCCAGCAGCCAAGGAGGGTATGGCTACACCTTC. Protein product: CASSQGGYGYTF.